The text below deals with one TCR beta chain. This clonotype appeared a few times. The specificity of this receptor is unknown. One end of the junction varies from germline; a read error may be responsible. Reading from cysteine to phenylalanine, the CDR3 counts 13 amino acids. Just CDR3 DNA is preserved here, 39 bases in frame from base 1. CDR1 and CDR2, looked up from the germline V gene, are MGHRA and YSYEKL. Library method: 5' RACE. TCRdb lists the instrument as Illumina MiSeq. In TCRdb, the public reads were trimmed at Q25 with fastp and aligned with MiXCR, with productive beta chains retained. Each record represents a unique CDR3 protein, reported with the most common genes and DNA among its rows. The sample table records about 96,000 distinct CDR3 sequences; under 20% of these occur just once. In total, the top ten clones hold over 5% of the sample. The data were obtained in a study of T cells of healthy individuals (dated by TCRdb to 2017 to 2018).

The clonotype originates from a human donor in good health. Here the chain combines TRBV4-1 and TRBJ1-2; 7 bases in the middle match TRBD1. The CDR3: CASSQNLRGRKDF. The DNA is TGCGCCAGCAGCCAAAACCTGAGGGGGCGGAAGGACTTC.